One sample yielded the 7 T cell receptor beta chains listed below, sequenced in a study of beta chain features in type 1 diabetes. Study-level findings and limits: Shorter TCRB CDR3s, moderately but significantly so, marked every one of the four CD4+ subsets in Type 1 diabetes patients.

Sequencing targeted expressed TCRB transcripts, as all isolated RNA had been reverse transcribed. Profiled with immunoSEQ multiplex PCR; TCRdb holds only in-frame clones, not every one. The sample lists 250,000 to 350,000 clones, roughly 15% occurring once. No antigen has been assigned to these receptors. The sequencing input was naive CD4+ T cells from blood. The receptor source for this set is a man between 18 and 35 years old with type 1 diabetes.

This chain connects TRBV29-1 to TRBJ2-3; 9 nucleotides match TRBD2. V lost 6 bases and J lost 0; bases outside the gene matches: 4. From germline, CDR1 is SQVTM and CDR2 ANQGSEA. CDR3 length: 14 residues. The CDR3 DNA is TGCAGCGTGGCGGGAGGGGGTAGCACAGATACGCAGTATTTT. Its protein is CSVAGGGSTDTQYF.

A few counts support this clone. The chain carries TRBV21-1 and TRBJ1-1. TRBV21-1 constitutes a pseudogene. This CDR3 spans 15 amino acids. CDR3 sequence: CASSKLEPEDTEAFF. Here the CDR3 DNA reads TGTGCCAGCAGCAAATTGGAACCCGAGGACACTGAAGCTTTCTTT.

Only a few counts were recorded for this clone. The chain couples TRBV5-1 to TRBJ2-1, with D possibly being TRBD2 (6 bases). CDR1 and CDR2 from the germline V gene are SGHRS and YFSETQ. Trimming removed 4 bases from V and 0 bases from J, with 14 bases in between. This CDR3 is 16 amino acids long. The CDR3 coding sequence is TGCGCCAGCAGCCCGACTAGTTGGAGCTCCTACAATGAGCAGTTCTTC. Protein sequence: CASSPTSWSSYNEQFF.

This clone was seen a handful of times. The chain employs TRBV5-1 and TRBJ2-1, with 11 nucleotides matching TRBD2. With 4 bases clipped from V and 3 bases from J, the junction kept 3 bases outside the gene matches. This CDR3 contains 15 residues. Germline-derived CDR1 and CDR2 are SGHRS and YFSETQ. CDR3 in DNA: TGCGCCAGCAGCCGGGGACTAGCGGACTACAATGAGCAGTTCTTC. Translation gives CASSRGLADYNEQFF.

The chain is built from TRBV7-7 and TRBJ2-3; D uncertain. The CDR3 runs to 15 residues. The germline CDR1 and CDR2 sequences are SSHAT and FNYEAQ (reference sequence). V lost 2 bases and J 2 bases, leaving 11 bases between the germline ends. Here the CDR3 reads CASSLRLSSTDTQYF. The DNA of the CDR3 is TGTGCCAGCAGCTTAAGACTCAGTTCCACAGATACGCAGTATTTT.

This clone was picked up a small number of times. Written as DNA, the CDR3 is TGTGCCAGCAGCCAAGCGTACGAGCAGTACTTC. Translating gives CASSQAYEQYF. The chain is built from TRBV11-2 and TRBJ2-7, with D hard to call. V was clipped by 5 bases and J by 4 bases, with 6 bases between them. CDR1 is SGHAT, CDR2 FQNNGV, per germline. The CDR3 sequence is 11 residues long.

This clone has only a few counts. The CDR3 reads CASRSGQPRSGANVLTF. As DNA, the CDR3 is TGTGCCAGCAGATCGGGACAGCCCCGCTCTGGGGCCAACGTCCTGACTTTC. J is TRBJ2-6 and V is TRBV28, with 7 bases that match TRBD1. V trimming: 6 bases; J trimming: 0 bases; junction bases outside the gene matches: 8. Looked up from germline, CDR1 is MDHEN and CDR2 is SYDVKM. This CDR3 has 17 residues.